This is a list of T cell receptor beta chains from one sample in a study of T cells after yellow fever vaccination. TCRdb passed the 5' RACE reads through MiXCR, listing each CDR3 protein once. The repertoire holds roughly 45,000 distinct CDR3 sequences, with roughly 7% as singletons. The sample in question was CD8+ T cells not binding an NS4B(214-222) dextramer, sorted from PBMCs, obtained 45 days after the yellow fever booster vaccination. These receptors were obtained from a man aged 25-40 years who received the YFV17D yellow fever vaccine. CDR3s include the opening cysteine and the closing phenylalanine or tryptophan. Each record gives: V gene, J gene, clone size, D gene, CDR3 protein, CDR3 DNA. A D gene is named only where the DNA matches it firmly. Size is omitted from some rows. Given values are once, few, many or a class for expanded clones.

V: TRBV6-2/TRBV6-3; J: TRBJ2-1; size: many; D: -; CDR3: CASSYIGAEQFF; DNA: TGTGCCAGCAGTTACATCGGGGCTGAGCAGTTCTTC
V: TRBV20-1; J: TRBJ2-5; size: -; D: TRBD2; CDR3: CSARVSVVLAGEETQYF; DNA: TGCAGTGCTAGAGTTTCCGTGGTTCTAGCGGGCGAAGAGACCCAGTACTTC
V: TRBV7-8; J: TRBJ2-7; size: few; D: TRBD1; CDR3: CASSSPGTGVWEQYF; DNA: TGTGCCAGCAGCTCCCCCGGGACAGGGGTTTGGGAGCAGTACTTC
V: TRBV7-6; J: TRBJ2-5; size: -; D: -; CDR3: CASSQTPGTTETQYF; DNA: TGTGCCAGCAGTCAAACTCCCGGGACAACAGAGACCCAGTACTTC
V: TRBV11-2; J: TRBJ2-7; size: many; D: -; CDR3: CASSSPAGEQYF; DNA: TGTGCCAGCAGCTCCCCGGCGGGCGAGCAGTACTTC
V: TRBV5-4; J: TRBJ2-2; size: many; D: -; CDR3: CASQVAERGTGELFF; DNA: TGTGCCAGCCAAGTGGCCGAACGGGGAACCGGGGAGCTGTTTTTT
V: TRBV29-1; J: TRBJ2-5; size: many; D: -; CDR3: CSVEPWTEQETQYF; DNA: TGCAGCGTTGAACCCTGGACAGAGCAAGAGACCCAGTACTTC
V: TRBV6-2/TRBV6-3; J: TRBJ2-2; size: -; D: TRBD2; CDR3: CASSPGTSAAGELFF; DNA: TGTGCCAGCAGCCCCGGGACTAGCGCCGCCGGGGAGCTGTTTTTT
V: TRBV7-9; J: TRBJ2-3; size: many; D: -; CDR3: CASSPIPDTQYF; DNA: TGTGCCAGCAGTCCTATCCCAGATACGCAGTATTTT
V: TRBV12-3/TRBV12-4; J: TRBJ2-7; size: many; D: -; CDR3: CASSPGQGFGYEQYF; DNA: TGTGCCAGCAGCCCGGGGCAGGGTTTCGGATACGAGCAGTACTTC
V: TRBV28; J: TRBJ2-2; size: many; D: -; CDR3: CASSFPREAGELFF; DNA: TGTGCCAGCAGTTTTCCCAGGGAAGCCGGGGAGCTGTTTTTT
V: TRBV7-8; J: TRBJ2-7; size: -; D: -; CDR3: CASSLVASWSYEQYF; DNA: TGTGCCAGCAGCTTAGTGGCTTCCTGGTCCTACGAGCAGTACTTC
V: TRBV6-1; J: TRBJ2-7; size: many; D: TRBD2; CDR3: CASSATTSGKYEQYF; DNA: TGTGCCAGCAGTGCAACGACTAGCGGGAAATACGAGCAGTACTTC
V: TRBV13; J: TRBJ2-3; size: many; D: TRBD2; CDR3: CASSPSGSGTDTQYF; DNA: TGTGCCAGCAGCCCTAGCGGGAGCGGCACAGATACGCAGTATTTT
V: TRBV20-1; J: TRBJ2-7; size: many; D: -; CDR3: CSARDLRGPYEQYF; DNA: TGCAGTGCTAGAGATCTCCGCGGCCCGTACGAGCAGTACTTC
V: TRBV20-1; J: TRBJ2-2; size: many; D: -; CDR3: CSADDWATGELFF; DNA: TGCAGTGCTGACGACTGGGCGACCGGGGAGCTGTTTTTT
V: TRBV9; J: TRBJ2-4; size: many; D: -; CDR3: CASSVGGGGNIQYF; DNA: TGTGCCAGCAGCGTAGGAGGAGGTGGTAACATTCAGTACTTC
V: TRBV6-2/TRBV6-3; J: TRBJ2-3; size: few; D: -; CDR3: CASSPSASSTDTQYF; DNA: TGTGCCAGCAGCCCCTCGGCGTCTAGCACAGATACGCAGTATTTT
V: TRBV9; J: TRBJ2-2; size: many; D: -; CDR3: CASSFSTGELFF; DNA: TGTGCCAGCAGCTTCTCCACCGGGGAGCTGTTTTTT
V: TRBV9; J: TRBJ2-2; size: many; D: -; CDR3: CASSDPGPMNTGELFF; DNA: TGTGCCAGCAGCGACCCTGGACCTATGAACACCGGGGAGCTGTTTTTT
V: TRBV12-3/TRBV12-4; J: TRBJ2-1; size: many; D: TRBD1; CDR3: CASSPPSGTGYNEQFF; DNA: TGTGCCAGCAGTCCTCCCTCCGGGACAGGGTACAATGAGCAGTTCTTC
V: TRBV3-1; J: TRBJ2-5; size: many; D: TRBD2; CDR3: CASSQLGTSEETQYF; DNA: TGTGCCAGCAGCCAGCTTGGGACTAGCGAGGAGACCCAGTACTTC
V: TRBV4-3; J: TRBJ2-3; size: many; D: -; CDR3: CASSKSTDTQYF; DNA: TGCGCCAGCAGCAAGAGCACAGATACGCAGTATTTT
V: TRBV18; J: TRBJ2-7; size: -; D: TRBD1; CDR3: CASSPLTGHQPYEQYF; DNA: TGTGCCAGCTCACCATTGACAGGGCATCAACCCTACGAGCAGTACTTC
V: TRBV6-2/TRBV6-3; J: TRBJ2-2; size: many; D: -; CDR3: CASEEAGELFF; DNA: TGTGCCAGCGAGGAGGCCGGGGAGCTGTTTTTT
V: TRBV20-1; J: TRBJ2-2; size: many; D: -; CDR3: CSVTGDSRTGELFF; DNA: TGCAGTGTTACCGGGGACTCCCGCACCGGGGAGCTGTTTTTT
V: TRBV7-9; J: TRBJ2-1; size: many; D: -; CDR3: CASRRSSRDEQFF; DNA: TGTGCCAGCAGGCGGTCATCCCGGGATGAGCAGTTCTTC
V: TRBV5-4; J: TRBJ2-7; size: many; D: -; CDR3: CASKDFLSGDYEQYF; DNA: TGTGCCAGCAAAGACTTCCTTAGCGGAGACTACGAGCAGTACTTC